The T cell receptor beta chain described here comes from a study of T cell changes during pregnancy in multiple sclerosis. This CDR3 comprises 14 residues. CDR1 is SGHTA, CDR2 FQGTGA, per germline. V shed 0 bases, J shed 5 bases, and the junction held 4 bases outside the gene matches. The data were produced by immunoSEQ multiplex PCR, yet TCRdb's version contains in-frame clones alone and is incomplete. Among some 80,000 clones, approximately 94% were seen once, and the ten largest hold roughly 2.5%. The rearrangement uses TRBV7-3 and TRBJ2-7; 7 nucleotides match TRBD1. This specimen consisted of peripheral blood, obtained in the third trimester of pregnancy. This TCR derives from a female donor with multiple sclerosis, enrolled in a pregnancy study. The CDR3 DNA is TGTGCCAGCAGCTTAACTGACAGGGAACACGAGCAGTACTTC. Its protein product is CASSLTDREHEQYF.